This passage covers 18 T cell receptor beta chains from one sample sequenced in a study of HIV-infected patients and healthy controls. cDNA was made from about 480 ng RNA using alpha and beta constant primers. Separate chain-specific third strand synthesis with multiplexing indices produced the alpha and beta libraries. From the 5' RACE reads, TCRdb called clonotypes with MiXCR, one entry per CDR3 protein. The sample lists fewer than 15,000 distinct CDR3 sequences; 9.5% to 13% were seen once. The repertoire came from unfractionated whole blood and reflected all unsorted peripheral T cells. Specimen: blood. These receptors originate from an adult in good health.

This chain connects TRBV5-1 to TRBJ2-7; TRBD2 aligns across 7 bases. V lost 3 bases and J lost 2; bases outside the gene matches: 8. The CDR3 covers 15 residues. Germline assignment: CDR1 SGHRS and CDR2 YFSETQ. Here the CDR3 reads CASSWGGDSTYEQYF. CDR3 nucleotide sequence: TGCGCCAGCAGCTGGGGGGGGGACTCAACCTACGAGCAGTACTTC.

The rearrangement links TRBV7-8 to TRBJ2-7, with D possibly TRBD2 on 7 matching bases. The V gene's germline CDR1 is SGHVS and CDR2 FQNEAQ. The ends were cut back, 1 base at V and 5 bases at J, with 18 bases in the middle. The CDR3 sequence is 16 residues long. In DNA form, the CDR3 reads TGTGCCAGCAGCTTAGATCTCTCCGGCGGGGGCAACGAGCAGTACTTC. It encodes CASSLDLSGGGNEQYF.

This clonotype showed up just a few times. The CDR3 coding sequence is TGTGCCAGCAGTCCTGGCAGGCAGACCCAGTACTTC. It encodes CASSPGRQTQYF. The chain employs TRBV12-3 or TRBV12-4 and TRBJ2-5; D unclear. V lost 5 bases and J lost 6, with 10 bases in between. This CDR3 is 12 amino acids long.

This clonotype was found many times. The chain combines TRBV29-1 with TRBJ2-3; 13 bases match TRBD2. Germline V gives CDR1 SQVTM, CDR2 ANQGSEA. V shed 5 bases and J 1 base; nucleotides not matched to a gene: 3. This CDR3 spans 15 amino acids. The CDR3: CSVTGLAGGTDTQYF. The CDR3 nucleotides read TGCAGCGTTACTGGACTAGCGGGAGGCACAGATACGCAGTATTTT.

This clonotype has a count of ten or more. The V and J genes are TRBV2 and TRBJ1-1; TRBD1 agrees at 10 bases. CDR3 length: 13 residues. The V gene's germline CDR1 is SNHLY and CDR2 FYNNEI. After removal of 7 bases from V and 4 bases from J, the junction contained 3 bases not matched to a gene. CDR3 DNA: TGTGCCAGCACGTGGACAGGGGGCACTGAAGCTTTCTTT. It yields the protein CASTWTGGTEAFF. The variable domain in full, completed from reference TRBV2 and TRBJ1-1, reads EPEVTQTPSHQVTQMGQEVILRCVPISNHLYFYWYRQILGQKVEFLVSFYNNEISEKSEIFDDQFSVERPDGSNFTLKIRSTKLEDSAMYFCASTWTGGTEAFFGQGTRLTVV.

By proportion, this clonotype is medium-sized. This sequence joins TRBV9 and TRBJ2-6, with D perhaps matching TRBD1 or TRBD2 (6 bases each). CDR1 and CDR2 (germline): SGDLS, YYNGEE. V lost 4 bases, J lost 0 bases, and 14 bases lay in between. The CDR3 covers 17 residues. CDR3 DNA: TGTGCCAGCAGCTCCCCCGGGGGCACCTCTGGGGCCAACGTCCTGACTTTC. Residues: CASSSPGGTSGANVLTF.

This clonotype occurred many times. The rearrangement links TRBV9 to TRBJ1-1; D gene uncertain. Germline CDR1 SGDLS, CDR2 YYNGEE. The CDR3 extends over 12 amino acids. Between the trimmed V and J ends, which lost 4 bases and 5 bases, there was a span of 9 bases. The CDR3 nucleotides read TGTGCCAGCAGCTCTCCCGGAACTGAAGCTTTCTTT. It yields the protein CASSSPGTEAFF.

There are many counts of this clonotype. The V gene is TRBV28, the J gene TRBJ2-5; 10 bases map to TRBD2. The CDR3 loop spans 14 amino acids. Germline CDR1 is MDHEN and CDR2 is SYDVKM. V shed 10 bases, J shed 5 bases, and the junction held 10 bases outside the gene matches. CDR3 amino acids: CATQGLAEGETQYF. The DNA for the CDR3 is TGTGCCACCCAAGGACTAGCGGAAGGGGAGACCCAGTACTTC. The variable domain in full, completed from reference TRBV28 and TRBJ2-5, reads DVKVTQSSRYLVKRTGEKVFLECVQDMDHENMFWYRQDPGLGLRLIYFSYDVKMKEKGDIPEGYSVSREKKERFSLILESASTNQTSMYLCATQGLAEGETQYFGPGTRLLVL.

The sample holds a few counts of this clonotype. The V call is TRBV7-9, the J call TRBJ1-2; no definite D call. V gave up 1 base and J gave up 4 bases, with 7 bases separating them. Germline lookup yields CDR1 SEHNR and CDR2 FQNEAQ (reference sequence). The CDR3 spans 13 residues. The CDR3 coding sequence is TGTGCCAGCAGCTTAGGAACATCCTATGGCTACACCTTC. Residues: CASSLGTSYGYTF.

Points on this clonotype: A clone one base away is much larger, so this may be a read error. The chain combines TRBV7-9 with TRBJ2-5; D may match TRBD1 or TRBD2 (5 bases each). Trimming removed 11 bases from V and 2 bases from J, with 15 bases in between. Germline CDR1 and CDR2: SEHNR and FQNEAQ (reference sequence). CDR3 length: 13 amino acids. CDR3 sequence: CAGTAGAQETQYF. The CDR3 DNA reads TGTGCCGGCACCGCCGGGGCGCAAGAGACCCAGTACTTC.

V and J are TRBV7-9 and TRBJ1-1, with D possibly TRBD1 on 5 matching bases. Germline V CDR1 and CDR2: SEHNR, FQNEAQ (reference sequence). This CDR3 comprises 15 residues. V gave up 3 bases and J gave up 5 bases, with 16 bases separating them. The CDR3 region is CASSFTREGKTEAFF. For the CDR3, the DNA is TGTGCCAGCAGCTTCACCAGGGAGGGAAAAACTGAAGCTTTCTTT.

This clonotype was observed a few times. The chain carries TRBV5-1 and TRBJ2-5; 11 bases are shared with TRBD2. V was pared by 4 bases and J by 1 base, with 3 bases of the junction left unmatched. From germline, CDR1 is SGHRS and CDR2 YFSETQ. This CDR3 is 15 amino acids long. DNA of the CDR3: TGCGCCAGCAGCGCGGGACTAGCGGCCCAAGAGACCCAGTACTTC. Amino acid sequence: CASSAGLAAQETQYF.

CDR3: CASKEDRDRDQPQHF. In nucleotides, the CDR3 is TGTGCCAGCAAGGAGGACCGGGACAGAGATCAGCCCCAGCATTTT. The V gene is TRBV6-1, the J gene TRBJ1-5, with TRBD1 identical over 7 bases. The CDR3 has 15 amino acids. With 7 bases clipped from V and 5 bases from J, the junction kept 11 bases outside the gene matches. In germline, CDR1 is MNHNS, CDR2 SASEGT.

This clonotype was recorded many times. V gene TRBV2 combines with J gene TRBJ2-7; 7 bases are shared with TRBD1. The ends lost 7 bases at V and 2 bases at J; junction bases unmatched: 5. Germline V gene sequence: CDR1 SNHLY, CDR2 FYNNEI. This CDR3 region has 13 residues. This CDR3 is CASIEGQTYEQYF. The DNA of the CDR3 is TGTGCCAGCATAGAGGGACAGACCTACGAGCAGTACTTC. Complete variable domain (other parts from reference TRBV2 and TRBJ2-7): EPEVTQTPSHQVTQMGQEVILRCVPISNHLYFYWYRQILGQKVEFLVSFYNNEISEKSEIFDDQFSVERPDGSNFTLKIRSTKLEDSAMYFCASIEGQTYEQYFGPGTRLTVT.

This clonotype was observed a handful of times. This rearrangement joins TRBV28 to TRBJ1-2; D is undetermined. CDR3 length equals 15 residues. The germline V and J ends were trimmed by 2 bases and 8 bases, with 18 bases remaining between them. Germline assignment: CDR1 MDHEN and CDR2 SYDVKM. CDR3 loop: CASSLGPLEAGGYTF. The CDR3 DNA is TGTGCCAGCAGTTTAGGTCCCTTGGAAGCGGGAGGCTACACCTTC.

This clonotype occurred many times. The chain carries TRBV5-1 and TRBJ2-7; D perhaps matches TRBD2 (5 bases). Trimming left V 1 base short and J 5 bases short, with 13 bases between. The CDR3 is made up of 14 amino acids. Germline V gene sequence: CDR1 SGHRS, CDR2 YFSETQ. This chain's CDR3 is CASSLSGIFDEQYF. The CDR3 nucleotides are TGCGCCAGCAGCTTGTCCGGGATTTTTGACGAGCAGTACTTC.

This rearrangement joins TRBV19 to TRBJ2-1; D is undetermined. Trimming took 3 bases from V and 4 from J, leaving 7 bases between them. The CDR3 is 13 amino acids. Germline values: CDR1 LNHDA, CDR2 SQIVND (reference sequence). CDR3 sequence: CASSISRYNEQFF. CDR3 nucleotide sequence: TGTGCCAGTAGTATCTCAAGGTACAATGAGCAGTTCTTC.

This chain uses TRBV5-6 with TRBJ2-3; a weak D match, TRBD2 (5 bases). Trimming cost V 2 bases and J 1 base, with 11 bases left between them. This CDR3 is built from 15 residues. Germline V gene sequence: CDR1 SGHDT, CDR2 YYEEEE. CDR3 nucleotides: TGTGCCAGCAGCTTACTAGAAAGGGGCACAGATACGCAGTATTTT. It codes for CASSLLERGTDTQYF.